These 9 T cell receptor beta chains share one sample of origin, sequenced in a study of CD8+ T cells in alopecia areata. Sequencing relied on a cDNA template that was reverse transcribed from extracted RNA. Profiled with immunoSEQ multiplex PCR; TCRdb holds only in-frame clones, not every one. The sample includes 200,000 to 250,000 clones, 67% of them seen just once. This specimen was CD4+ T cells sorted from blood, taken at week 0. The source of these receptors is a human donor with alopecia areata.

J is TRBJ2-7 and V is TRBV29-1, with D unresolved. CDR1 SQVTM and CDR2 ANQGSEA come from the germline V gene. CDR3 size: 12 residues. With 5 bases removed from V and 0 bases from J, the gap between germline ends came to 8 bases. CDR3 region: CSVRRRSYEQYF. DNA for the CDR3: TGCAGCGTTCGGCGGCGCTCCTACGAGCAGTACTTC.

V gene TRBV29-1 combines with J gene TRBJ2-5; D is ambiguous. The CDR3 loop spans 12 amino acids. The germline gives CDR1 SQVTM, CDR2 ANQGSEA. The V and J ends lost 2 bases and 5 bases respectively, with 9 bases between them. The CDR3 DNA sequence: TGCAGCGTTGAACCGAGGATTGAGACCCAGTACTTC. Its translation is CSVEPRIETQYF. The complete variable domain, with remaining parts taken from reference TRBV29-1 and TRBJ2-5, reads SAVISQKPSRDICQRGTSLTIQCQVDSQVTMMFWYRQQPGQSLTLIATANQGSEATYESGFVIDKFPISRPNLTFSTLTVSNMSPEDSSIYLCSVEPRIETQYFGPGTRLLVL.

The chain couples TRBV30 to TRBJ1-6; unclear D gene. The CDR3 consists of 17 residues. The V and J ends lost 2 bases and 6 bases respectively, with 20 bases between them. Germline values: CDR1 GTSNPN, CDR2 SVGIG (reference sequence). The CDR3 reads CAWSSERSFPTNSPLHF. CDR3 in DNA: TGTGCCTGGAGTAGCGAACGGAGCTTTCCGACTAATTCACCCCTCCACTTT.

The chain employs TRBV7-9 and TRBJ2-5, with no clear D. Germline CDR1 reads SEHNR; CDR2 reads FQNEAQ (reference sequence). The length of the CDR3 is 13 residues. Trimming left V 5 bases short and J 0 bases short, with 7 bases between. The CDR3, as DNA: TGTGCCAGCAGCCAACACAACCAAGAGACCCAGTACTTC. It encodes CASSQHNQETQYF.

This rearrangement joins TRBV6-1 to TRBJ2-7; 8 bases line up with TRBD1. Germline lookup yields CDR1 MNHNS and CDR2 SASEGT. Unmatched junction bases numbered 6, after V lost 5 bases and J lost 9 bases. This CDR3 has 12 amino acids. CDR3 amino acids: CASSTQQGVQYF. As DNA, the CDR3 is TGTGCCAGCAGTACCCAACAGGGGGTGCAGTACTTC.

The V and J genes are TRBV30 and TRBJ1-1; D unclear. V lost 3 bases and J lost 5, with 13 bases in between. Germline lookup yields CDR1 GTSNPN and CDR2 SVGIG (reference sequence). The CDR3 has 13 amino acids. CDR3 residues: CAWSRRLGTEAFF. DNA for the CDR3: TGTGCCTGGAGCAGGCGATTGGGGACTGAAGCTTTCTTT.

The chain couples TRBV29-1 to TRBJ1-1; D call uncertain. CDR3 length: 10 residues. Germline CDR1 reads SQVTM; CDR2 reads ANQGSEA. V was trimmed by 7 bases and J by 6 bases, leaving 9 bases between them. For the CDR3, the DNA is TGCAGCGCCCTGGGCGCTGAAGCTTTCTTT. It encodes CSALGAEAFF.

The CDR3 DNA reads as TGTGCCAGCAGTTACGTAGGCCCACGAGGCGAGCAGTACTTC. Translation: CASSYVGPRGEQYF. The chain recombines TRBV6-5 with TRBJ2-7; D remains ambiguous. In germline, CDR1 is MNHEY, CDR2 SVGAGI. This CDR3 is 14 amino acids long. V was shortened by 2 bases and J by 6 bases, with 14 bases between the two germline ends.

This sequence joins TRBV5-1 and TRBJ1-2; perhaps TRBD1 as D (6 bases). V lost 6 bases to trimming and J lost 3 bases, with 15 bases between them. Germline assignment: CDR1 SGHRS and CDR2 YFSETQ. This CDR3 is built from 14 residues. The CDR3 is CASNKREGDYGYTF. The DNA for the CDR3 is TGCGCCAGCAACAAAAGGGAGGGGGACTATGGCTACACCTTC.